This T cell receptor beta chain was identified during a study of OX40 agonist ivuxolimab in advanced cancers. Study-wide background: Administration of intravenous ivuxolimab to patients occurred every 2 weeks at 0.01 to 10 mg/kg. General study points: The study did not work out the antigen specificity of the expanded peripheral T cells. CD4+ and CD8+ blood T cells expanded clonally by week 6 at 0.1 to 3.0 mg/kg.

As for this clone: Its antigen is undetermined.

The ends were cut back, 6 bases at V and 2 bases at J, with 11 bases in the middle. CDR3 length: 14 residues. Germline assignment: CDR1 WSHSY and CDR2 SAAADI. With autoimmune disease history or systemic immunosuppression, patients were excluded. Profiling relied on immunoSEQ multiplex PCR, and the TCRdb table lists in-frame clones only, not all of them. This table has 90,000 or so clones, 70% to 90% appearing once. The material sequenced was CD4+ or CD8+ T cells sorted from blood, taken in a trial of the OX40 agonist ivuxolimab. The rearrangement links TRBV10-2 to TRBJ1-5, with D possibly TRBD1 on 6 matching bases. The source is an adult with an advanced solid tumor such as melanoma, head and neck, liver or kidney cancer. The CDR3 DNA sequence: TGCGCCAGCAGAAACAGGGTTGGCAATCAGCCCCAGCATTTT. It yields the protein CASRNRVGNQPQHF.